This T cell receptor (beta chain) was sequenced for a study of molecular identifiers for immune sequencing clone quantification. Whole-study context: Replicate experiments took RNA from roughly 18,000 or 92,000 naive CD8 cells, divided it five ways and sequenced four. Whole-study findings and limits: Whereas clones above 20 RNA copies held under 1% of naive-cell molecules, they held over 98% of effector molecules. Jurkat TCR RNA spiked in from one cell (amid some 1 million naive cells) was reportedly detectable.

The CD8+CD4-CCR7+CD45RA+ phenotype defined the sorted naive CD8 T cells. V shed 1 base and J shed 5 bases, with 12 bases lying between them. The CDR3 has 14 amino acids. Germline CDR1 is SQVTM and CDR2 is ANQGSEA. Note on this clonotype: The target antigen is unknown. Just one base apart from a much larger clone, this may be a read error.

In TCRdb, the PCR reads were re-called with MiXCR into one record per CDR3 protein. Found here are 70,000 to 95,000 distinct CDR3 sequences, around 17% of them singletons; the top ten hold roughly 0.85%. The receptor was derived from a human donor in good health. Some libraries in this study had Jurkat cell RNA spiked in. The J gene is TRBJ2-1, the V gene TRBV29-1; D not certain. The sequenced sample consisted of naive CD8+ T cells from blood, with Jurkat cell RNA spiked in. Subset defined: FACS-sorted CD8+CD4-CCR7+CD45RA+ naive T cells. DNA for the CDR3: TGCAGCGTTGAAGGGCAGAGGACCCACAATGAGCAGTTCTTC. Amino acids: CSVEGQRTHNEQFF.